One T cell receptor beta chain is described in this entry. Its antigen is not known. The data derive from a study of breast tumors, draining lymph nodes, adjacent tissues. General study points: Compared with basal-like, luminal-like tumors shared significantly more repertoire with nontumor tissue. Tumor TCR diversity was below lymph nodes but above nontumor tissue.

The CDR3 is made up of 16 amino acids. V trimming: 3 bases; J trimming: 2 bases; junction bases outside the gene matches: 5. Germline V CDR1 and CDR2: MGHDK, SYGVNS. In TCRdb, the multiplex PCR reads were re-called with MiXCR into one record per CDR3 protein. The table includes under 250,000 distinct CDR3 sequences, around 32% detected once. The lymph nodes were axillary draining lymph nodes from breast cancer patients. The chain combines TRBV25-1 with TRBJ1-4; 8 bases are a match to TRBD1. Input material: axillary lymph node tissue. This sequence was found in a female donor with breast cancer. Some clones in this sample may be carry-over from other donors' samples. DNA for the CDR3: TGTGCCAGCAGTGATGACAGGGGAACGACTAATGAAAAACTGTTTTTT. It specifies CASSDDRGTTNEKLFF.